The 13 T cell receptor beta chains below were found in one sample sequenced in a study of shared clonotypes between healthy human individuals. As defined, naive CD8 cells were CD45RO-negative and positively selected for CCR7, with terminally differentiated effector memory CD45RA+ cells excluded. Sequencing was performed with immunoSEQ multiplex PCR; in TCRdb, only in-frame clones are kept and a portion is missing. The table records roughly 2,000,000 clones, about 94% of them present only once. The sample comprised naive CD8+ T cells from PBMCs. Receptors originate from a man aged 18 to 29 in good health. Some clones in this sample may be carry-over from other donors' samples.

CDR3 sequence: CASSYLGQGTDTQYF. CDR3 bases: TGTGCCAGCAGTTATCTCGGACAGGGGACAGATACGCAGTATTTT. The rearrangement joins TRBV6-5 to TRBJ2-3; TRBD1 aligns across 9 bases. Looked up from germline, CDR1 is MNHEY and CDR2 is SVGAGI. V dropped 3 bases and J dropped 3; count of bases not matched to a gene: 4. This CDR3 region has 15 residues.

V usage is TRBV5-5 and J usage is TRBJ1-1; D uncertain. V was clipped by 4 bases and J by 7 bases, with 11 bases between them. The V gene's germline CDR1 is SGHKS and CDR2 YYEKEE (reference sequence). This CDR3 has 12 amino acids. The CDR3 loop reads CASSRTGIEAFF. As DNA, the CDR3 is TGTGCCAGCAGCCGGACGGGGATTGAAGCTTTCTTT.

The chain employs TRBV28 and TRBJ1-5, with 11 bases identical to TRBD1. The CDR3 is made up of 15 amino acids. CDR1 MDHEN and CDR2 SYDVKM come from the germline V gene. V trimming: 5 bases; J trimming: 6 bases; junction bases outside the gene matches: 6. CDR3 coding DNA: TGTGCCAGCAGTCTCCCGGACAGGGGGCTTCAGCCCCAGCATTTT. Protein sequence: CASSLPDRGLQPQHF.

As for this clone: The sample contains more than one DNA sequence encoding this CDR3. The chain has TRBV4-3 and TRBJ2-3; D uncertain. This CDR3 has 14 amino acids. Trimming took off 1 base at V and 2 bases at J, with 7 bases between the two ends. Germline loops: CDR1 LGHNA, CDR2 YSLEER. CDR3 in amino acids: CASSQGGYTDTQYF. The CDR3 DNA reads TGCGCCAGCAGCCAAGGGGGATACACAGATACGCAGTATTTT.

The gene calls are TRBV6-5 and TRBJ2-7; no clear D. Germline-derived CDR1 and CDR2 are MNHEY and SVGAGI. Trimming left V 6 bases short and J 7 bases short, with 13 bases between. The CDR3 spans 12 residues. The CDR3 sequence is CASRDSRVEQYF. In nucleotides, the CDR3 is TGTGCCAGCAGAGACTCAAGGGTGGAGCAGTACTTC.

The chain links TRBV28 to TRBJ2-7; possibly TRBD2 for D (6 bases). The CDR3 length is 14 residues. V was trimmed by 5 bases and J by 4 bases, leaving 15 bases between them. Germline assignment: CDR1 MDHEN and CDR2 SYDVKM. The CDR3 DNA reads as TGTGCCAGCAGTCCACTAGCTACTGTTTACGAGCAGTACTTC. Residues: CASSPLATVYEQYF.

The V and J genes are TRBV10-2 and TRBJ1-5; 11 nucleotides match TRBD1. The junction had 6 bases not matched to a gene; V was cut back by 6 bases and J by 8 bases. CDR1 is WSHSY, CDR2 SAAADI, per germline. The CDR3 is 14 residues long. The CDR3 DNA is TGCGCCAGCAGCGCGGACAGGGGGCGCGAGCCCCAGCATTTT. Translating it yields CASSADRGREPQHF.

The chain uses TRBV19 and TRBJ1-1; D might be TRBD1 (5 bases). Per the germline V gene, CDR1 is LNHDA and CDR2 is SQIVND (reference sequence). The CDR3 loop spans 12 amino acids. Trimming left V 7 bases short and J 4 bases short, with 10 bases between. DNA for the CDR3: TGTGCCAGTACCAATGGGGGCACTGAAGCTTTCTTT. Its protein product is CASTNGGTEAFF.

V is TRBV20-1 and J is TRBJ1-1; D is uncertain. CDR3 length: 11 amino acids. The ends were cut back, 6 bases at V and 1 base at J, with 6 bases in the middle. Germline CDR1 DFQATT, CDR2 SNEGSKA (reference sequence). CDR3 DNA: TGCAGTGCAAACGGGAACACTGAAGCTTTCTTT. It codes for CSANGNTEAFF.

This chain uses TRBV5-8 with TRBJ2-5; maybe TRBD1 (7 bases). The CDR3 totals 14 residues. CDR1 and CDR2 (germline): SGHTS, YDEGEE. Trimming pared 4 bases from V and 7 bases from J, leaving 17 bases between. CDR3 sequence: CASSRGTEWGTQYF. The DNA for the CDR3 is TGTGCCAGCAGCCGGGGGACAGAGTGGGGGACCCAGTACTTC.

The rearrangement links TRBV9 to TRBJ2-2, with 11 positions matching TRBD2. The ends lost 3 bases at V and 0 bases at J; junction bases unmatched: 10. This CDR3 is 19 amino acids long. The V gene's germline CDR1 is SGDLS and CDR2 YYNGEE. The CDR3 DNA sequence: TGTGCCAGCAGCGGGCATCGGGGACTAGCGGTTACGAACACCGGGGAGCTGTTTTTT. It specifies CASSGHRGLAVTNTGELFF.

This chain uses TRBV5-1 with TRBJ2-3; no firm D call. CDR1 SGHRS and CDR2 YFSETQ come from the germline V gene. This CDR3 spans 13 amino acids. Trimming stripped 4 bases from V and 0 bases from J, with 6 bases between. CDR3 amino acids: CASSATSTDTQYF. CDR3 coding DNA: TGCGCCAGCAGCGCAACTAGCACAGATACGCAGTATTTT.

The V call is TRBV7-9, the J call TRBJ1-5; 7 nucleotides line up with TRBD1. This CDR3 has 15 residues. Unmatched junction bases numbered 9, after V lost 4 bases and J lost 6 bases. Germline CDR1 is SEHNR and CDR2 is FQNEAQ (reference sequence). The CDR3 DNA reads TGTGCCAGCAGCTCCACCCCAGGGGGGTTTCAGCCCCAGCATTTT. Translating it yields CASSSTPGGFQPQHF.